The 31 T cell receptor beta chains in this list originate from one sample, sequenced in a study of cytomegalovirus exposure and HLA in healthy donors. Repertoires were generated with immunoSEQ multiplex PCR, while TCRdb's copy carries only in-frame clones and drops some. In the table there are more than 35,000 clones, about 93% of which are singletons. Sequenced sample: PBMCs. The origin of the receptors is a man between 18 and 29 years old in good health and CMV-seronegative.

The rearrangement links TRBV27 to TRBJ2-5; 10 nucleotides match TRBD2. The CDR3 covers 16 residues. Per the germline V gene, CDR1 is MNHEY and CDR2 is SMNVEV (reference sequence). With 6 bases clipped from V and 5 bases from J, the junction kept 12 bases outside the gene matches. The CDR3 region is CASRPSGSWIVETQYF. CDR3 DNA sequence: TGTGCCAGCAGGCCTAGCGGGAGCTGGATCGTGGAGACCCAGTACTTC.

The chain joins TRBV11-2 to TRBJ2-4, with TRBD1 identical over 10 bases. Germline CDR1 and CDR2: SGHAT and FQNNGV. J gave up 0 bases and V 5 bases, and 4 bases lay outside the gene matches. The length of the CDR3 is 16 residues. This chain's CDR3 is CASSNDRGQAKNIQYF. CDR3 DNA sequence: TGTGCCAGCAGCAACGACAGGGGGCAAGCCAAAAACATTCAGTACTTC.

The rearrangement uses TRBV2 and TRBJ2-7; 9 positions match TRBD2. Germline CDR1 SNHLY, CDR2 FYNNEI. The CDR3 extends over 14 amino acids. Unmatched junction bases numbered 8, after V lost 8 bases and J lost 3 bases. This chain's CDR3 is CASSAGLAHYEQYF. The CDR3 bases are TGTGCCAGCTCCGCCGGACTAGCGCACTACGAGCAGTACTTC.

The chain recombines TRBV7-2 with TRBJ2-3, with 12 bases matching TRBD2. The germline gives CDR1 SGHTA, CDR2 FQGNSA. V was pared by 5 bases and J by 2 bases, with 5 bases of the junction left unmatched. The CDR3 sequence is 16 residues long. The CDR3 here is CASSKTSGSPTDTQYF. CDR3 DNA sequence: TGTGCCAGCAGCAAGACTAGCGGGAGTCCCACAGATACGCAGTATTTT.

This clone was detected once. The chain combines TRBV18 with TRBJ2-7, with 10 bases aligning to TRBD2. The CDR3 totals 21 residues. The germline V gene has CDR1 KGHSH and CDR2 LQKENI. V lost 4 bases to trimming and J lost 4 bases; unmatched junction nucleotides: 25. The CDR3 protein is CASSLMPAQAGGPDHPYEQYF. CDR3 coding DNA: TGTGCCAGCTCACTTATGCCGGCCCAAGCGGGAGGGCCTGATCATCCTTACGAGCAGTACTTC.

V is TRBV19 and J is TRBJ1-2, with TRBD1 matching 7 bases. After removal of 7 bases from V and 7 bases from J, the junction contained 18 bases not matched to a gene. Germline loops: CDR1 LNHDA, CDR2 SQIVND (reference sequence). CDR3 size: 16 residues. As DNA, the CDR3 is TGTGCCAGTAACCAGAACCTGGGACAGAGAGAGAGTGGCTACACCTTC. It is translated as CASNQNLGQRESGYTF.

V gene TRBV27 combines with J gene TRBJ2-5; 9 bases fit TRBD1. The germline CDR1 and CDR2 sequences are MNHEY and SMNVEV (reference sequence). The CDR3 consists of 17 residues. J lost 2 bases, V lost 6 bases, and 13 bases had no gene match. Here the CDR3 DNA reads TGTGCCAGCAGCCCCTTACCCCGGGACAGGGTTCAAGAGACCCAGTACTTC. The encoded protein is CASSPLPRDRVQETQYF.

The chain employs TRBV30 and TRBJ2-7; D is perhaps TRBD2 (6 bases). CDR1 is GTSNPN and CDR2 is SVGIG in the germline V gene (reference sequence). V lost 4 bases to trimming and J lost 2 bases, with 12 bases between them. The length of the CDR3 is 13 residues. The CDR3 loop reads CAWMRGGPYEQYF. The CDR3 coding sequence is TGTGCCTGGATGCGGGGAGGTCCCTACGAGCAGTACTTC.

The V and J genes are TRBV30 and TRBJ1-4; no clear D. The CDR3 is 15 amino acids. V was pared by 2 bases and J by 1 base, with 11 bases between. Germline CDR1 reads GTSNPN; CDR2 reads SVGIG (reference sequence). The CDR3, as DNA: TGTGCCTGGAGTTCTCCTCTGCGAACTAATGAAAAACTGTTTTTT. Translated, it gives CAWSSPLRTNEKLFF.

The chain has TRBV5-5 and TRBJ2-5, with D unclear. Germline-derived CDR1 and CDR2 are SGHKS and YYEKEE (reference sequence). With 3 bases removed from V and 4 bases from J, the gap between germline ends came to 7 bases. The CDR3 totals 12 residues. As DNA, the CDR3 is TGTGCCAGCAGCTCCCGGGTAGAGACCCAGTACTTC. Encoded protein: CASSSRVETQYF.

V is TRBV11-2 and J is TRBJ1-1; no clear D. From germline, CDR1 is SGHAT and CDR2 FQNNGV. This CDR3 is 14 amino acids long. Trimming removed 1 base from V and 2 bases from J, with 8 bases in between. The CDR3 DNA follows: TGTGCCAGCAGCTTAGGACGGGGAAACACTGAAGCTTTCTTT. The encoded protein is CASSLGRGNTEAFF.

Only one count was recorded for this clone. The chain links TRBV5-1 to TRBJ2-7, with D maybe TRBD1 (7 bases). V lost 4 bases, J lost 6 bases, and 14 bases lay in between. Germline CDR1 and CDR2: SGHRS and YFSETQ. The CDR3 contains 13 residues. The CDR3 DNA reads TGCGCCAGCAGCGTGGACAGGACTACCGAGCAGTACTTC. Translation gives CASSVDRTTEQYF.

With respect to this clone: This same CDR3 is encoded by further DNA sequences in the sample. CDR3 protein: CASSVGQGSEKLFF. The CDR3, as DNA: TGTGCCAGCAGCGTAGGACAGGGGAGTGAAAAACTGTTTTTT. The chain joins TRBV9 to TRBJ1-4, with 8 positions matching TRBD1. Unmatched junction bases numbered 2, after V lost 0 bases and J lost 7 bases. This CDR3 is 14 amino acids long. Germline values: CDR1 SGDLS, CDR2 YYNGEE.

The V call is TRBV6-1, the J call TRBJ2-1; D may be TRBD2 (5 bases). The CDR3 is 13 residues long. Germline loops: CDR1 MNHNS, CDR2 SASEGT. V lost 4 bases and J lost 8, with 12 bases in between. DNA of the CDR3: TGTGCCAGCAGTGCGCAACTGAGGGATGAGCAGTTCTTC. As protein: CASSAQLRDEQFF.

This clone appeared once. J is TRBJ2-3 and V is TRBV12-5; tentative D call: TRBD2 (6 bases). Germline assignment: CDR1 LGHNT and CDR2 FRNRAP. V shed 1 base and J shed 4 bases, with 12 bases lying between them. CDR3 length: 15 amino acids. The CDR3: CASGLAGGTPDTQYF. In DNA form, the CDR3 reads TGTGCTAGTGGTTTGGCCGGGGGTACGCCAGATACGCAGTATTTT.

The chain recombines TRBV2 with TRBJ2-7; 7 positions agree with TRBD1. CDR3 length: 14 amino acids. The germline V gene has CDR1 SNHLY and CDR2 FYNNEI. After removal of 0 bases from V and 6 bases from J, the junction contained 5 bases not matched to a gene. As DNA, the CDR3 is TGTGCCAGCAGTGAAGCACTGACAGGGCTCGAGCAGTACTTC. The encoded protein is CASSEALTGLEQYF.

The rearrangement joins TRBV6-1 to TRBJ1-2; TRBD1 is a possible D gene (6 bases). This CDR3 is built from 13 residues. Trimming took off 6 bases at V and 2 bases at J, with 10 bases between the two ends. Per germline, CDR1 MNHNS and CDR2 SASEGT. CDR3 region: CASSDTGNYGYTF. The CDR3 bases are TGTGCCAGCAGCGATACAGGGAACTATGGCTACACCTTC.

The V gene is TRBV28, the J gene TRBJ1-1; a weak D match, TRBD1 (5 bases). Per germline, CDR1 MDHEN and CDR2 SYDVKM. This CDR3 has 15 residues. Trimming shortened V by 6 bases and J by 5 bases, and 19 bases separated the two germline ends. CDR3: CASSLAGEGRTEAFF. The CDR3 DNA reads as TGTGCCAGCAGCCTCGCGGGAGAGGGGAGGACTGAAGCTTTCTTT.

The chain is built from TRBV28 and TRBJ1-2, with D possibly TRBD1 on 5 matching bases. CDR1 MDHEN and CDR2 SYDVKM come from the germline V gene. The CDR3 loop spans 14 amino acids. Trimming shortened V by 6 bases and J by 8 bases, and 19 bases separated the two germline ends. The CDR3 coding sequence is TGTGCCAGCAGGAAAATACGGGGGAGAGGAGGCTACACCTTC. It codes for CASRKIRGRGGYTF.

The rearrangement joins TRBV5-1 to TRBJ1-1; 10 positions match TRBD1. J lost 4 bases, V lost 1 base, and 1 base had no gene match. Germline values: CDR1 SGHRS, CDR2 YFSETQ. CDR3 length: 14 residues. CDR3 DNA sequence: TGCGCCAGCAGCTTGAGGACAGGGGGCACTGAAGCTTTCTTT. This translates into CASSLRTGGTEAFF. Full variable domain (outside the CDR3, taken from reference TRBV5-1 and TRBJ1-1): KAGVTQTPRYLIKTRGQQVTLSCSPISGHRSVSWYQQTPGQGLQFLFEYFSETQRNKGNFPGRFSGRQFSNSRSEMNVSTLELGDSALYLCASSLRTGGTEAFFGQGTRLTVV.

V gene TRBV19 combines with J gene TRBJ1-1; the D gene is possibly TRBD1 (6 bases). Trimming left V 5 bases short and J 5 bases short, with 12 bases between. The CDR3 is 13 residues long. From germline, CDR1 is LNHDA and CDR2 SQIVND (reference sequence). The CDR3 spells CASSEGRGTEAFF. CDR3 bases: TGTGCCAGTAGTGAGGGCAGGGGAACTGAAGCTTTCTTT.

The chain uses TRBV18 and TRBJ2-3, with D possibly being TRBD2 (6 bases). In germline, CDR1 is KGHSH, CDR2 LQKENI. The CDR3 has 15 residues. Trimming took 1 base from V and 2 from J, leaving 10 bases between them. CDR3 bases: TGTGCCAGCTCACCACGAAGCGGGTACACAGATACGCAGTATTTT. This sequence encodes CASSPRSGYTDTQYF. Complete variable domain (other parts from reference TRBV18 and TRBJ2-3): NAGVMQNPRHLVRRRGQEARLRCSPMKGHSHVYWYRQLPEEGLKFMVYLQKENIIDESGMPKERFSAEFPKEGPSILRIQQVVRGDSAAYFCASSPRSGYTDTQYFGPGTRLTVL.

Only one count was recorded for this clone. J is TRBJ2-2 and V is TRBV14, with 9 nucleotides matching TRBD1. CDR1 SGHDN and CDR2 FVKESK come from the germline V gene. The CDR3 totals 19 residues. The V and J ends lost 0 bases and 6 bases, in that order; junction bases with no gene match: 14. This CDR3 is CASSQDQSWTGVSAGELFF. In DNA form, the CDR3 reads TGTGCCAGCAGCCAAGATCAAAGTTGGACAGGGGTGTCCGCCGGGGAGCTGTTTTTT.

The chain carries TRBV30 and TRBJ2-7; D unclear. Germline V gene lookup returns CDR1 GTSNPN and CDR2 SVGIG (reference sequence). Deletions cut 4 bases from V and 0 bases from J, with 10 bases between. This CDR3 comprises 13 residues. This CDR3 reads CAWKKPNSYEQYF. The CDR3 coding sequence is TGTGCCTGGAAAAAACCTAACTCCTACGAGCAGTACTTC.

The chain links TRBV7-3 to TRBJ2-1; 11 bases are a match to TRBD2. Germline CDR1 and CDR2: SGHTA and FQGTGA. J gave up 10 bases and V 3 bases, and 8 bases lay outside the gene matches. The CDR3 runs 15 residues. The CDR3 region has the DNA TGTGCCAGCAGCTTGCGGGAGGCTAGCGGGGGGGAGCAGTTCTTC. It codes for CASSLREASGGEQFF. Full variable domain (outside the CDR3, taken from reference TRBV7-3 and TRBJ2-1): GAGVSQTPSNKVTEKGKYVELRCDPISGHTALYWYRQSLGQGPEFLIYFQGTGAADDSGLPNDRFFAVRPEGSVSTLKIQRTERGDSAVYLCASSLREASGGEQFFGPGTRLTVL.

V is TRBV2 and J is TRBJ2-2; 8 nucleotides align to TRBD1. With V trimmed by 7 bases and J by 3 bases, 7 bases remained unmatched. The length of the CDR3 is 15 residues. Germline CDR1 is SNHLY and CDR2 is FYNNEI. CDR3 amino acids: CASNPGQGYTGELFF. CDR3 nucleotides: TGTGCCAGCAATCCAGGACAGGGATACACCGGGGAGCTGTTTTTT.

This chain links TRBV11-2 with TRBJ1-2, with D unclear. The CDR3 extends over 13 amino acids. V was clipped by 3 bases and J by 6 bases, with 11 bases between them. Per the germline V gene, CDR1 is SGHAT and CDR2 is FQNNGV. The CDR3 nucleotides are TGTGCCAGCAGCTTGAAGGGAGAGGATGGCTACACCTTC. Translation: CASSLKGEDGYTF.

The chain uses TRBV10-3 and TRBJ2-7; the match to TRBD2 covers 8 bases. V lost 10 bases and J lost 1; bases outside the gene matches: 9. The CDR3 loop spans 14 amino acids. Germline V gene lookup returns CDR1 ENHRY and CDR2 SYGVKD. The CDR3 sequence: CATSSGLVSYEQYF. The CDR3 bases are TGTGCCACTTCTAGCGGGTTAGTATCCTACGAGCAGTACTTC.

This chain uses TRBV7-6 with TRBJ1-6; D unresolved. Germline values: CDR1 SGHVS, CDR2 FNYEAQ. The CDR3 covers 17 residues. Trimming took off 1 base at V and 5 bases at J, with 15 bases between the two ends. CDR3 amino acids: CASSLEPWARDNSPLHF. In nucleotides, the CDR3 is TGTGCCAGCAGCTTAGAGCCTTGGGCGAGGGATAATTCACCCCTCCACTTT.

V gene TRBV28 combines with J gene TRBJ2-1, with 8 bases aligning to TRBD2. The V and J ends lost 2 bases and 7 bases, in that order; junction bases with no gene match: 1. The germline V gene encodes CDR1 MDHEN and CDR2 SYDVKM. CDR3 length: 13 residues. CDR3 region: CASSLGTRNEQFF. CDR3 DNA: TGTGCCAGCAGTTTAGGGACTAGAAATGAGCAGTTCTTC.

This chain links TRBV5-1 with TRBJ1-1; no reliable D call. V was trimmed by 4 bases and J by 3 bases, leaving 10 bases between them. The CDR3 is made up of 13 amino acids. Germline lookup yields CDR1 SGHRS and CDR2 YFSETQ. As DNA, the CDR3 is TGCGCCAGCAGCCCGCGGGCGGACACTGAAGCTTTCTTT. Amino acids: CASSPRADTEAFF.